Each of the 19 T cell receptor beta chains below was sequenced from the same sample in a study of shared clonotypes between healthy human individuals. TCRdb keeps only in-frame clones here, not all; method: immunoSEQ multiplex PCR. Of about 2.2 million clones in the sample, about 94% were seen once. Selected positively for CCR7 and CD45RO-negative, naive CD8 cells excluded terminally differentiated effector memory CD45RA+ cells. The material sequenced was naive CD8+ T cells from PBMCs. The receptors come from a man younger than 35 in good health. Some clones in this sample may be carry-over from other donors' samples.

V is TRBV19 and J is TRBJ2-1; maybe TRBD1 (6 bases). V gave up 5 bases and J gave up 6 bases, with 14 bases separating them. CDR1 and CDR2 from the germline V gene are LNHDA and SQIVND (reference sequence). The CDR3 totals 14 residues. This chain's CDR3 is CASSVRGRVNEQFF. The CDR3 DNA reads as TGTGCCAGTAGTGTCAGGGGTAGGGTCAATGAGCAGTTCTTC.

The rearrangement uses TRBV6-6 and TRBJ2-7, with D possibly being TRBD1 (6 bases). The CDR3 covers 15 residues. Trimming left V 2 bases short and J 5 bases short, with 16 bases between. The germline V gene encodes CDR1 MNHNY and CDR2 SVGAGI (reference sequence). The chain's CDR3 is CASSYVAGAGHEQYF. CDR3 coding DNA: TGTGCCAGCAGTTACGTAGCAGGGGCCGGCCACGAGCAGTACTTC.

The chain uses TRBV30 and TRBJ2-3; 10 bases map to TRBD1. The V gene end was trimmed by 0 bases and the J gene end by 4 bases; junction bases not matched to a gene: 7. The CDR3 is 16 amino acids. CDR1 and CDR2 (germline): GTSNPN, SVGIG (reference sequence). The CDR3 sequence: CAWSVRDRGWADTQYF. Written as DNA, the CDR3 is TGTGCCTGGAGTGTACGGGACAGGGGCTGGGCAGATACGCAGTATTTT. The full variable domain, with the rest looked up from reference TRBV30 and TRBJ2-3, is SQTIHQWPATLVQPVGSPLSLECTVEGTSNPNLYWYRQAAGRGLQLLFYSVGIGQISSEVPQNLSASRPQDRQFILSSKKLLLSDSGFYLCAWSVRDRGWADTQYFGPGTRLTVL.

This chain uses TRBV6-5 with TRBJ2-3; 9 bases are a match to TRBD2. Trimming at V came to 2 bases and at J to 4 bases, leaving 7 bases not matched to a gene. CDR3 size: 16 residues. CDR1 is MNHEY and CDR2 is SVGAGI in the germline V gene. For the CDR3, the DNA is TGTGCCAGCAGTTACGCCATAGCGGGAGCTCCAGATACGCAGTATTTT. Amino acid sequence: CASSYAIAGAPDTQYF.

V and J are TRBV7-9 and TRBJ1-2; no clear D. Trimming took 0 bases from V and 8 from J, leaving 7 bases between them. CDR1 SEHNR and CDR2 FQNEAQ come from the germline V gene (reference sequence). This CDR3 is 12 amino acids long. CDR3 bases: TGTGCCAGCAGCTTAGCTCCCGAGGGCTACACCTTC. Translating it yields CASSLAPEGYTF.

J is TRBJ2-7 and V is TRBV30; D is undetermined. Trimming took 2 bases from V and 3 from J, leaving 14 bases between them. This CDR3 region has 14 residues. CDR1 GTSNPN and CDR2 SVGIG come from the germline V gene (reference sequence). This CDR3 reads CAWSPDPIIYEQYF. Here the CDR3 DNA reads TGTGCCTGGAGTCCCGACCCAATAATCTACGAGCAGTACTTC. The full variable domain, its missing parts supplied by reference TRBV30 and TRBJ2-7, is SQTIHQWPATLVQPVGSPLSLECTVEGTSNPNLYWYRQAAGRGLQLLFYSVGIGQISSEVPQNLSASRPQDRQFILSSKKLLLSDSGFYLCAWSPDPIIYEQYFGPGTRLTVT.

The CDR3, as DNA: TGCGCCAGCAGCCAAGTCGTGGGCGGTACGGGGGAGCAGTACTTC. Its protein is CASSQVVGGTGEQYF. The chain has TRBV4-1 and TRBJ2-7; the D gene is possibly TRBD2 (5 bases). V lost 1 base and J 7 bases, leaving 17 bases between the germline ends. Germline V CDR1 and CDR2: MGHRA, YSYEKL. The CDR3 has 15 residues.

The sample holds a few counts of this clone. The chain combines TRBV28 with TRBJ1-1; D not resolved. The V and J ends lost 6 bases and 0 bases respectively, with 11 bases between them. The germline gives CDR1 MDHEN, CDR2 SYDVKM. The CDR3 is 14 residues long. CDR3 region: CASSPARMNTEAFF. The CDR3 DNA is TGTGCCAGCAGCCCTGCCCGAATGAACACTGAAGCTTTCTTT. Full variable domain (missing parts from reference TRBV28 and TRBJ1-1): DVKVTQSSRYLVKRTGEKVFLECVQDMDHENMFWYRQDPGLGLRLIYFSYDVKMKEKGDIPEGYSVSREKKERFSLILESASTNQTSMYLCASSPARMNTEAFFGQGTRLTVV.

The chain links TRBV5-4 to TRBJ2-1, with 11 bases aligning to TRBD2. Unmatched junction bases numbered 7, after V lost 7 bases and J lost 4 bases. The germline CDR1 and CDR2 sequences are SGHNT and YYREEE (reference sequence). The CDR3 has 15 amino acids. The CDR3 DNA reads as TGTGCCAGCGGACAGACTAGCGGGGAATACAATGAGCAGTTCTTC. Residues: CASGQTSGEYNEQFF.

This clone has just one count. Distinct nucleotide sequences in the sample also encode this CDR3. The rearrangement joins TRBV7-9 to TRBJ1-1; D ambiguous. Germline V CDR1 and CDR2: SEHNR, FQNEAQ (reference sequence). Between the trimmed V and J ends, which lost 1 base and 2 bases, there was a span of 8 bases. The CDR3 is 14 residues long. DNA for the CDR3: TGTGCCAGCAGCTTAGAGGGTGGTAACACTGAAGCTTTCTTT. Translation: CASSLEGGNTEAFF.

J is TRBJ2-1 and V is TRBV19; 8 bases line up with TRBD2. Losses at the gene ends were 3 bases for V and 5 bases for J; bases not matched to a gene: 12. In germline, CDR1 is LNHDA, CDR2 SQIVND (reference sequence). CDR3 size: 17 residues. This chain's CDR3 is CASSIVPGGPRNNEQFF. The CDR3 DNA reads TGTGCCAGTAGTATTGTTCCGGGAGGGCCTAGGAACAATGAGCAGTTCTTC.

The rearrangement links TRBV4-2 to TRBJ2-1; the D is unclear. This CDR3 has 15 amino acids. With 1 base removed from V and 5 bases from J, the gap between germline ends came to 12 bases. Germline-derived CDR1 and CDR2 are LGHNA and YNFKEQ. The CDR3 nucleotides read TGTGCCAGCAGCCAAGCCCCTCGCCCGGACAATGAGCAGTTCTTC. It codes for CASSQAPRPDNEQFF.

The V and J genes are TRBV5-4 and TRBJ2-3; tentative D call: TRBD2 (7 bases). V was shortened by 3 bases and J by 4 bases, with 18 bases between the two germline ends. In germline, CDR1 is SGHNT, CDR2 YYREEE (reference sequence). This CDR3 is 16 amino acids long. Here the CDR3 reads CASSSGGAREADTQYF. The DNA for the CDR3 is TGTGCCAGCAGCTCTGGGGGGGCCAGGGAGGCAGATACGCAGTATTTT. Full variable domain (outside the CDR3, taken from reference TRBV5-4 and TRBJ2-3): ETGVTQSPTHLIKTRGQQVTLRCSSQSGHNTVSWYQQALGQGPQFIFQYYREEENGRGNFPPRFSGLQFPNYSSELNVNALELDDSALYLCASSSGGAREADTQYFGPGTRLTVL.

The chain is built from TRBV7-2 and TRBJ2-1; possibly TRBD1 or TRBD2 for D (5 bases each). V lost 7 bases and J 7 bases, leaving 20 bases between the germline ends. The CDR3 spans 15 residues. The germline CDR1 and CDR2 sequences are SGHTA and FQGNSA. For the CDR3, the DNA is TGTGCCAGCAACACCCGCGAGGGGAATAGGAATGAGCAGTTCTTC. Residues: CASNTREGNRNEQFF.

This chain uses TRBV30 with TRBJ1-4; D is perhaps TRBD1 (5 bases). With 3 bases removed from V and 8 bases from J, the gap between germline ends came to 19 bases. This CDR3 has 15 residues. Germline CDR1 reads GTSNPN; CDR2 reads SVGIG (reference sequence). The chain's CDR3 is CAWSPPDSFREKLFF. The CDR3 bases are TGTGCCTGGAGCCCACCCGACAGTTTCCGGGAAAAACTGTTTTTT.

With respect to this clone: The sample contains more than one DNA sequence encoding this CDR3. This sequence joins TRBV29-1 and TRBJ2-7; D not certain. V was shortened by 4 bases and J by 0 bases, with 7 bases between the two germline ends. In germline, CDR1 is SQVTM, CDR2 ANQGSEA. The CDR3 sequence is 12 residues long. This CDR3 reads CSVGVSSYEQYF. CDR3 nucleotide sequence: TGCAGCGTTGGAGTCAGCTCCTACGAGCAGTACTTC.

The chain recombines TRBV5-1 with TRBJ2-1; D might be TRBD2 (5 bases). Between the trimmed V and J ends, which lost 5 bases and 8 bases, there was a span of 14 bases. From germline, CDR1 is SGHRS and CDR2 YFSETQ. CDR3 length equals 13 residues. The CDR3 sequence is CASRSSSWDEQFF. DNA of the CDR3: TGCGCCAGCAGATCTTCTAGCTGGGATGAGCAGTTCTTC.

This chain uses TRBV9 with TRBJ2-7, with a weak D call TRBD1 (7 bases). Germline loops: CDR1 SGDLS, CDR2 YYNGEE. The CDR3 sequence is 16 residues long. Deletions cut 0 bases from V and 3 bases from J, with 16 bases between. The CDR3 is CASSVAEGASVYEQYF. The CDR3 region has the DNA TGTGCCAGCAGCGTAGCGGAGGGGGCATCAGTCTACGAGCAGTACTTC. Variable domain in full (rest from reference TRBV9 and TRBJ2-7): DSGVTQTPKHLITATGQRVTLRCSPRSGDLSVYWYQQSLDQGLQFLIQYYNGEERAKGNILERFSAQQFPDLHSELNLSSLELGDSALYFCASSVAEGASVYEQYFGPGTRLTVT.

The V and J genes are TRBV7-9 and TRBJ2-5; unclear D gene. The germline V and J ends were trimmed by 8 bases and 5 bases, with 15 bases remaining between them. CDR1 and CDR2 from the germline V gene are SEHNR and FQNEAQ (reference sequence). There are 13 residues in the CDR3. CDR3 bases: TGTGCCAGCGCCGTAGGATTTCGGGAGACCCAGTACTTC. Protein sequence: CASAVGFRETQYF.